These 19 T cell receptor beta chains were all obtained from the same sample, sequenced in a study of cytomegalovirus exposure and HLA in healthy donors. TCRdb's copy holds only in-frame clones and misses some; the assay was immunoSEQ multiplex PCR. The table has some 320,000 clones, about 85% seen once; the top ten hold roughly 1.2%. Sequencing was carried out using PBMCs. The source is a woman aged 30 to 39 in good health and CMV-seropositive.

The table lists this clone with a count of one. V is TRBV30 and J is TRBJ1-5, with a weak D call TRBD1 (6 bases). This CDR3 has 15 residues. Trimming cost V 2 bases and J 7 bases, with 18 bases left between them. The germline CDR1 and CDR2 sequences are GTSNPN and SVGIG (reference sequence). CDR3 coding DNA: TGTGCCTGGAGTTTTTCCTACAGGGACGGACAGCCCCAGCATTTT. Amino acid sequence: CAWSFSYRDGQPQHF.

The chain has TRBV15 and TRBJ1-5, with TRBD1 matching 8 bases. The CDR3 totals 15 residues. Germline values: CDR1 LNHNV, CDR2 YYDKDF (reference sequence). Trimming removed 1 base from V and 4 bases from J; junction bases left unmatched: 3. The DNA of the CDR3 is TGTGCCACCAGCAGAGGGACAGGGCTAAATCAGCCCCAGCATTTT. Protein sequence: CATSRGTGLNQPQHF.

This clone was seen more than once but under ten times. This chain uses TRBV6-1 with TRBJ1-2; the D gene is possibly TRBD1 (5 bases). From germline, CDR1 is MNHNS and CDR2 SASEGT. Trimming left V 7 bases short and J 5 bases short, with 14 bases between. CDR3 length equals 13 residues. In nucleotides, the CDR3 is TGTGCCAGCACTGGGACTTACGATTATGGCTACACCTTC. This translates into CASTGTYDYGYTF.

V usage is TRBV4-3 and J usage is TRBJ2-3; 7 nucleotides agree with TRBD2. The trim removed 2 bases at V and 5 bases at J, leaving 16 bases unmatched. Germline V gives CDR1 LGHNA, CDR2 YSLEER. The CDR3 sequence is 18 residues long. This CDR3 is CASSQRNPLGGYGDTQYF. The CDR3 DNA reads as TGCGCCAGCAGCCAAAGAAATCCCCTGGGGGGGTATGGAGATACGCAGTATTTT.

CDR3 bases: TGTGCCAGCACCTCTGGGGCCAACGTCCTGACTTTC. Protein: CASTSGANVLTF. This chain connects TRBV9 to TRBJ2-6; D remains unclear. The CDR3 is made up of 12 amino acids. Germline V gene data show CDR1 as SGDLS and CDR2 as YYNGEE. V was pared by 6 bases and J by 0 bases, with 1 base between.

The rearrangement joins TRBV2 to TRBJ2-1; 13 bases align to TRBD2. Germline assignment: CDR1 SNHLY and CDR2 FYNNEI. V shed 6 bases, J shed 2 bases, and the junction held 10 bases outside the gene matches. The CDR3 spans 18 residues. The CDR3 nucleotides read TGTGCCAGCAGAGAATCAACGGGACTAGCGGGACCCTACAATGAGCAGTTCTTC. It translates to CASRESTGLAGPYNEQFF.

In the case of this clone: An end of the junction does not agree with germline; a read error may underlie this. The genes are TRBV10-1 and TRBJ1-2; D unclear. Germline V lookup: CDR1 WNHNN, CDR2 SYGVQD (reference sequence). This CDR3 region has 13 residues. The CDR3 DNA follows: TGCGCCAGCAGTGAGTCTAAGGAGACCGCTAGGAGCTTC. Translating gives CASSESKETARSF.

The V call is TRBV6-1, the J call TRBJ2-7; either TRBD1 or TRBD2 may fit D (5 bases each). Trimming took off 3 bases at V and 1 base at J, with 7 bases between the two ends. This CDR3 is 13 amino acids long. CDR1 MNHNS and CDR2 SASEGT come from the germline V gene. CDR3 sequence reads: CASSEGPSYEQYF. For the CDR3, the DNA is TGTGCCAGCAGTGAGGGACCTTCCTACGAGCAGTACTTC.

Comment on this clone: Other DNA sequences in this specimen translate into the identical CDR3. This chain links TRBV6-5 with TRBJ1-2; D might be TRBD1 (6 bases). CDR1 and CDR2 from the germline V gene are MNHEY and SVGAGI. V lost 5 bases and J 6 bases, leaving 13 bases between the germline ends. The CDR3 has 13 residues. The CDR3 reads CASSPGGGHGYTF. The CDR3 region has the DNA TGTGCCAGCAGTCCCGGGGGGGGCCATGGCTACACCTTC.

J is TRBJ1-1 and V is TRBV5-6; maybe TRBD1 (5 bases). V was shortened by 4 bases and J by 0 bases, with 7 bases between the two germline ends. This CDR3 is 13 amino acids long. CDR1 and CDR2 from the germline V gene are SGHDT and YYEEEE. Written as DNA, the CDR3 is TGTGCCAGCAGCCGGGGGGTGAACACTGAAGCTTTCTTT. Its protein is CASSRGVNTEAFF.

The J gene is TRBJ1-2, the V gene TRBV7-2; possibly TRBD1 for D (5 bases). The CDR3 has 13 residues. Germline V gene data show CDR1 as SGHTA and CDR2 as FQGNSA. V lost 2 bases to trimming and J lost 3 bases, with 7 bases between them. The CDR3, as DNA: TGTGCCAGCAGCTTAAAAGGGGACTATGGCTACACCTTC. This encodes CASSLKGDYGYTF.

The chain uses TRBV9 and TRBJ1-2, with 8 nucleotides matching TRBD1. Germline-derived CDR1 and CDR2 are SGDLS and YYNGEE. V trimming: 2 bases; J trimming: 8 bases; junction bases outside the gene matches: 11. This CDR3 has 15 residues. CDR3 in DNA: TGTGCCAGCAGCGTTAGTAGGGGACAGGAGGCCGGCTACACCTTC. Protein: CASSVSRGQEAGYTF.

V usage is TRBV11-1 and J usage is TRBJ1-1; the match to TRBD1 covers 9 bases. Trimming took 5 bases from V and 0 from J; bases not matched to a gene: 7. CDR1 SGHAT and CDR2 FQDESV come from the germline V gene (reference sequence). The CDR3 is 16 amino acids. This CDR3 reads CASSNTGQGLNTEAFF. CDR3 coding DNA: TGTGCCAGCAGCAACACGGGACAGGGCTTGAACACTGAAGCTTTCTTT.

CDR3 sequence: CASSWTGDDEQFF. The CDR3 DNA sequence: TGTGCCAGCAGCTGGACAGGGGACGATGAGCAGTTCTTC. This sequence joins TRBV9 and TRBJ2-1, with 9 bases matching TRBD1. Trimming removed 4 bases from V and 8 bases from J; junction bases left unmatched: 4. This CDR3 comprises 13 residues. Germline V CDR1 and CDR2: SGDLS, YYNGEE.

The chain couples TRBV5-1 to TRBJ1-1, with D hard to call. The CDR3 runs 12 residues. Trimming removed 1 base from V and 1 base from J, with 2 bases in between. CDR1 and CDR2 from the germline V gene are SGHRS and YFSETQ. CDR3 amino acids: CASSLTNTEAFF. In nucleotides, the CDR3 is TGCGCCAGCAGCTTGACGAACACTGAAGCTTTCTTT.

The chain carries TRBV19 and TRBJ1-2; D perhaps matches TRBD1 (5 bases). CDR1 LNHDA and CDR2 SQIVND come from the germline V gene (reference sequence). The length of the CDR3 is 14 residues. The V end lost 3 bases, the J end lost 4 bases, and 12 bases lay between the germline ends. This CDR3 reads CASSMGREGYGYTF. The CDR3 region has the DNA TGTGCCAGTAGTATGGGCAGGGAGGGCTATGGCTACACCTTC.

The chain carries TRBV27 and TRBJ1-1; D is perhaps TRBD1 (5 bases). The CDR3 contains 16 residues. Germline V gene data show CDR1 as MNHEY and CDR2 as SMNVEV (reference sequence). V gave up 5 bases and J gave up 0 bases, with 16 bases separating them. CDR3: CASSDSLGGMNTEAFF. The CDR3 DNA reads TGTGCCAGCAGTGACTCTTTGGGGGGGATGAACACTGAAGCTTTCTTT.

The V call is TRBV14, the J call TRBJ2-3; 8 bases fit TRBD1. This CDR3 is built from 15 residues. Germline trimming cut 4 bases from V and 4 bases from J; bases unmatched to any gene: 7. Germline CDR1 and CDR2: SGHDN and FVKESK. In DNA form, the CDR3 reads TGTGCCAGCAGCCGACAGGGGATTAGAGCAGATACGCAGTATTTT. Translated, it gives CASSRQGIRADTQYF. Full variable domain (rest looked up from reference TRBV14 and TRBJ2-3): EAGVTQFPSHSVIEKGQTVTLRCDPISGHDNLYWYRRVMGKEIKFLLHFVKESKQDESGMPNNRFLAERTGGTYSTLKVQPAELEDSGVYFCASSRQGIRADTQYFGPGTRLTVL.

The CDR3 here is CASSLIGQGTDTEAFF. CDR3 in DNA: TGTGCCAGCAGTTTAATTGGACAGGGGACGGACACTGAAGCTTTCTTT. This chain uses TRBV27 with TRBJ1-1; 9 bases fit TRBD1. Germline CDR1 reads MNHEY; CDR2 reads SMNVEV (reference sequence). The CDR3 sequence is 16 residues long. Germline trimming cut 2 bases from V and 3 bases from J; bases unmatched to any gene: 7.